The 2 T cell receptor beta chains below come from one sample, sequenced in a study of shared clonotypes between healthy human individuals. Assay: immunoSEQ multiplex PCR; the TCRdb copy retains only in-frame clones and omits some. The profile shows some 2 million clones, about 95% of them singletons. CD8 cells regarded as naive lacked CD45RO, were positively chosen for CCR7, and omitted terminally differentiated effector memory CD45RA+ cells. The sample consisted of naive CD8+ T cells sorted from blood. Receptor source: a man between 18 and 35 years old in good health.

V is TRBV25-1 and J is TRBJ2-7, with D perhaps TRBD1 (6 bases). The CDR3 covers 16 residues. V was cut by 3 bases and J by 0 bases, with 15 bases left in between. The V gene's germline CDR1 is MGHDK and CDR2 SYGVNS. As DNA, the CDR3 is TGTGCCAGCAGTGAGCCACAGGGCTATCTCTCCTACGAGCAGTACTTC. Translating gives CASSEPQGYLSYEQYF.

The CDR3 sequence: CASSYSRETIYEQYF. The CDR3 coding sequence is TGTGCCAGCAGTTACTCCAGGGAAACGATCTACGAGCAGTACTTC. The rearrangement links TRBV6-5 to TRBJ2-7; TRBD1 is a possible D gene (5 bases). Germline-derived CDR1 and CDR2 are MNHEY and SVGAGI. This CDR3 contains 15 residues. The V and J ends lost 0 bases and 3 bases respectively, with 12 bases between them.